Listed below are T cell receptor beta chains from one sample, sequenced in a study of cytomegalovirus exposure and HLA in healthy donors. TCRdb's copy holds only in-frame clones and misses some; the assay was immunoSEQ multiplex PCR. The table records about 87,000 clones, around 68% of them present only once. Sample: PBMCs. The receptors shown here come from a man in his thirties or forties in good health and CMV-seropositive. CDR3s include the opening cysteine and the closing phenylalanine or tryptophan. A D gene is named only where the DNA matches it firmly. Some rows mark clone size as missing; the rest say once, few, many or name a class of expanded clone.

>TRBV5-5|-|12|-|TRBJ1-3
TGTGCCAGCGATGAGAATGGAAACACCATATATTTT
CASDENGNTIYF
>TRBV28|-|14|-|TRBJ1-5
TGTGCCAGCAGTTTAGGGAGCTATAATCAGCCCCAGCATTTT
CASSLGSYNQPQHF
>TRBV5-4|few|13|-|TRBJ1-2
TGTGCCAGCAGCTCAGGGGCCACACGGGGCTACACCTTC
CASSSGATRGYTF
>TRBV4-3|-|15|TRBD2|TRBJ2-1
TGCGCCAGCAGCCAAGGGACTAGCGGGTCCTATGAGCAGTTCTTC
CASSQGTSGSYEQFF
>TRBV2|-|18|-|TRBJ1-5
TGTGCCAGCACTAGGACAGCGACTGATTCGGGTAGCAATCAGCCCCAGCATTTT
CASTRTATDSGSNQPQHF
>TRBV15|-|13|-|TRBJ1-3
TGTGCCACCAGCAGATTCGGGAGAAACACCATATATTTT
CATSRFGRNTIYF
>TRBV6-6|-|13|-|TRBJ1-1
TGTGCCAGCCGTTTGAGGGCGAACACTGAAGCTTTCTTT
CASRLRANTEAFF
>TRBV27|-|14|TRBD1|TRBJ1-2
TGTGCCAGCAGTATCCGGGACAGGGATTATGGCTACACCTTC
CASSIRDRDYGYTF
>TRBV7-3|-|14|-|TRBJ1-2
TGTGCCAGCAGCCGGGGGGGGGAGGAGGGAGGTCCCACCTTC
CASSRGGEEGGPTF
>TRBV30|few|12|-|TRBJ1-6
TGTGCCGGGGAGGGTGGCGTTTCACCCCTCCACTTT
CAGEGGVSPLHF
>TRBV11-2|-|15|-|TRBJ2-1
TGTGCCAGCACCGGACGGGGGACAGATCACAATGAGCAGTTCTTC
CASTGRGTDHNEQFF
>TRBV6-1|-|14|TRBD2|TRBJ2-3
TGTGCCAGCCGGGGACTACCTAGCACAGATACGCAGTATTTT
CASRGLPSTDTQYF
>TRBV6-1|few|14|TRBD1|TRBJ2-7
TGTGCCAGCAGTCCCGACAGGGGTTCATACGAGCAGTACTTC
CASSPDRGSYEQYF
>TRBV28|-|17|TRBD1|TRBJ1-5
TGTGCCAGCAGTCCGGTAAAGGGACAGGGGTTCGCTCAGCCCCAGCATTTT
CASSPVKGQGFAQPQHF
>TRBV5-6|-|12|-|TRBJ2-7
TGTGCCAGCAGCCCGGGCTCCTACGAGCAGTACTTC
CASSPGSYEQYF
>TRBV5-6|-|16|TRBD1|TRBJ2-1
TGTGCCAGCAGCTTGGTGGGACAGGGGATCAACAATGAGCAGTTCTTC
CASSLVGQGINNEQFF